This TCR beta chain was sequenced during a study of blood T cell repertoires in COVID-19. Turning to the study itself: Sites across the United States, Italy and Spain contributed samples from acute and convalescent COVID-19. T cells, B-cell-depleted T cells, or PBMCs supplied cDNA or gDNA.

The assay was immunoSEQ multiplex PCR, and TCRdb's table has in-frame clones only and misses some. The sample records roughly 300,000 clones, just over 85% being singletons. Participants' own reports of clinical history determined their cohort assignment. Donors in Cohort 3 counted as recovered after two negative PCRs, clearance, or symptom resolution. The CDR3 has 14 residues. V lost 7 bases to trimming and J lost 5 bases; unmatched junction nucleotides: 6. The V gene's germline CDR1 is MNHEY and CDR2 SVGAGI. The sequencing sample was made of PBMCs or T cells enriched from blood (not recorded which). The J gene is TRBJ1-5, the V gene TRBV6-5, with TRBD1 matching over 9 bases. The TCR sequence derives from a man aged 25-45 years who had recovered from COVID-19. CDR3 DNA: TGTGCCAGCACTATAGGACAGGGGTATCAGCCCCAGCATTTT. Translated: CASTIGQGYQPQHF.